This TCR beta chain was obtained from a study of response to subunit inactivated influenza vaccine. Overall study findings and caveats: T cells newly recruited by each seasonal influenza vaccination are few, the authors suggested.

This clonotype was picked up a small number of times. What it binds is unknown. MiXCR was run by TCRdb on the RT-PCR reads, yielding one entry per CDR3 protein. The sample gives 500,000 to 700,000 distinct CDR3 sequences, less than 25% of which show up once; roughly 2.8% is in the top ten. Germline CDR1 reads DFQATT; CDR2 reads SNEGSKA (reference sequence). V lost 0 bases and J 4 bases, leaving 14 bases between the germline ends. The CDR3 runs to 15 residues. The sample was also reused in another study, on T cells expressing NK-cell markers. Turning to that study: UMI-tagged 5'RACE template switching yielded the TCR beta cDNA. Seven donors tested HCMV-seropositive and one tested seronegative among the eight sequenced.

The sequencing here drew on CD4+ T cells sorted from PBMCs, taken about 12 days after vaccination. This chain uses TRBV20-1 with TRBJ2-3; D unclear. The sequence was obtained from a man aged 50 or older who received an inactivated influenza vaccine. CDR3 sequence (DNA): TGCAGTGCTAGAGATCAGGCGTGGTACTCAGATACGCAGTATTTT. Translation: CSARDQAWYSDTQYF.